This is a list of T cell receptor beta chains from one sample in a study of blood T cell repertoires in COVID-19. Data came from immunoSEQ multiplex PCR; TCRdb stores just in-frame clones and leaves some out. The table has about 220,000 clones, 60% to 85% seen once; the top ten hold roughly 6.7%. The source material was peripheral blood. Receptors were obtained from a woman between 65 and 79 years old with acute or convalescent COVID-19. The CDR3 runs from the conserved cysteine through the conserved F or W. A D gene is named only where the DNA matches it firmly. Part of the rows lack a size; the others show once, few, many or a class for expanded clones.

j_call v_call cdr3_length d_call clone_size cdr3_nt cdr3_aa
TRBJ1-1 TRBV5-1 14 NA NA TGCGCCAGCACCCCGAGGGCACAGAGCACTGAAGCTTTCTTT CASTPRAQSTEAFF
TRBJ1-2 TRBV24-1 15 TRBD1 NA TGTGCCACCAGTGACCCCGGACAGGGTAAAGATGGCTACACCTTC CATSDPGQGKDGYTF
TRBJ2-3 TRBV29-1 13 TRBD2 NA TGCAGCGTTGATGGCGGGGGTACAGATACGCAGTATTTT CSVDGGGTDTQYF
TRBJ1-1 TRBV7-9 15 NA NA TGTGCCAGCAGCTTACGGAGGGGTGTGAACACTGAAGCTTTCTTT CASSLRRGVNTEAFF
TRBJ2-3 TRBV7-2 14 TRBD2 NA TGTGCCAGCAGCGCTAGCGGGGCCACAGATACGCAGTATTTT CASSASGATDTQYF
TRBJ2-2 TRBV6-4 14 NA once TGTGCCAGCAGTTCACAGGACGGCACCGGGGAGCTGTTTTTT CASSSQDGTGELFF
TRBJ2-3 TRBV7-2 17 TRBD2 NA TGTGCCAGCAGCTTAGAGGCTAGCGGGGGACGCACAGATACGCAGTATTTT CASSLEASGGRTDTQYF
TRBJ1-5 TRBV6-5 15 TRBD1 NA TGTGCCAGCCTCCCGACAGGGGGCGGGAGTCAGCCCCAGCATTTT CASLPTGGGSQPQHF
TRBJ2-1 TRBV2 13 NA NA TGTGCCAGCAGTGATAGATCCTACAATGAGCAGTTCTTC CASSDRSYNEQFF
TRBJ2-1 TRBV6-2/TRBV6-3 13 TRBD2 once TGTGCCAGCAGTTACTCTGGGAGGGCCGCCCAGTTCTTC CASSYSGRAAQFF
TRBJ1-2 TRBV18 16 NA NA TGTGCCAGCTCACCACCGTTTGGGGGCTACAACTATGGCTACACCTTC CASSPPFGGYNYGYTF
TRBJ2-4 TRBV19 14 TRBD1 NA TGTGCCAGTAGGGACAGGGGGCCGCTCAACATTCAGTACTTC CASRDRGPLNIQYF
TRBJ2-7 TRBV10-1 15 TRBD1 NA TGCGCCAGCAGTGCCGGGACAGGGGTCGGCCCCCAGCAGTACTTC CASSAGTGVGPQQYF
TRBJ2-3 TRBV19 15 TRBD2 NA TGTGCCAGTAGTATTAGCGGGGGGGCGACAGATACGCAGTATTTT CASSISGGATDTQYF
TRBJ2-7 TRBV7-6 17 TRBD2 NA TGTGCCAGCAGCTTAGGTCTTCCTAGCGGGGGACTCTACGAGCAGTACTTC CASSLGLPSGGLYEQYF
TRBJ1-1 TRBV18 12 TRBD1 NA TGTGCCAGCTCAGCGGACAGGGAGGCAGCTTTCTTT CASSADREAAFF
TRBJ1-3 TRBV11-2 16 TRBD1 NA TGTGCCAGCAGTTCTACCGGGACAGGCTCTGGAAACACCATATATTTT CASSSTGTGSGNTIYF
TRBJ1-5 TRBV6-2/TRBV6-3 15 NA NA TGTGCCAGCAGTTTGAGGCGCCTTAGCAATCAGCCCCAGCATTTT CASSLRRLSNQPQHF
TRBJ1-3 TRBV6-5 14 NA NA TGTGCCAGCAGCCTGCTCGGGTCTGGAAACACCATATATTTT CASSLLGSGNTIYF
TRBJ1-2 TRBV30 12 TRBD1 NA TGTGCCGGGAGACAGGGGGCTGAGGGCTACACCTTC CAGRQGAEGYTF
TRBJ2-5 TRBV20-1 11 NA NA TGCAGTGCTTCGTACCAAGAGACCCAGTACTTC CSASYQETQYF
TRBJ1-2 TRBV14 15 TRBD1 NA TGTGCCAGCAGCCAACAGACAGGGGGCTCAGGAGGCTACACCTTC CASSQQTGGSGGYTF
TRBJ2-7 TRBV19 15 NA NA TGTGCCAGTAGTGGCCTCCGCGGAGGGTCCTACGAGCAGTACTTC CASSGLRGGSYEQYF
TRBJ2-2 TRBV6-1 17 TRBD2 NA TGTGCCAGCAGTGAAGCCCTAGCGGGTGGTCTCCCCGGGGAGCTGTTTTTT CASSEALAGGLPGELFF
TRBJ2-1 TRBV25-1 18 TRBD2 NA TGTGCCAGCAGTGAGGTTAGCGGGGGGCTGGGCTCCTACAATGAGCAGTTCTTC CASSEVSGGLGSYNEQFF
TRBJ2-1 TRBV5-1 16 TRBD2 NA TGCGCCAGCAGCTTACCTAGTACGGGGGGGCATCAAGAGCAGTTCTTC CASSLPSTGGHQEQFF
TRBJ1-3 TRBV5-5 14 NA NA TGTGCCAGCAGTCCCGAGTTATCTGGAAACACCATATATTTT CASSPELSGNTIYF
TRBJ1-4 TRBV2 16 TRBD1 NA TGTGCCAGCAGACCAGGCAGGGGGCTATGGAATGAAAAACTGTTTTTT CASRPGRGLWNEKLFF
TRBJ2-1 TRBV5-1 15 NA NA TGCGCCAGCAGCTTGGCCCAGGGCCTCTACAATGAGCAGTTCTTC CASSLAQGLYNEQFF
TRBJ2-1 TRBV24-1 14 NA NA TGTGCCACCAGCGACCTAGGGGGTCGGAATGAGCAGTTCTTC CATSDLGGRNEQFF
TRBJ2-7 TRBV5-6 15 NA NA TGTGCCAGCAGCCGGGACTTTTCGAGCTCCTACGAGCAGTACTTC CASSRDFSSSYEQYF
TRBJ2-5 TRBV10-1 14 TRBD1 NA TGCGCCAGCAGTGCCGGGACAGGGACAGAGACCCAGTACTTC CASSAGTGTETQYF
TRBJ2-6 TRBV5-1 14 NA NA TGCGCCAGCAGCTTGTACTCTGGGGCCAACGTCCTGACTTTC CASSLYSGANVLTF
TRBJ2-3 TRBV3-1/TRBV3-2 14 NA NA TGTGCCAGCAGCCGGGGAGGGGGTGCAGATACGCAGTATTTT CASSRGGGADTQYF
TRBJ2-7 TRBV6-5 16 TRBD2 NA TGTGCCAGCAGTTACTCTTTAGCGGGGGTCACGTACGAGCAGTACTTC CASSYSLAGVTYEQYF
TRBJ2-3 TRBV19 15 NA NA TGTGCCAGTAGCCCCGACAGGGTAGGAGGGGATACGCAGTATTTT CASSPDRVGGDTQYF
TRBJ2-1 TRBV29-1 13 TRBD2 once TGCAGCGTCACTAGCGGGGGGCGGAATGAGCAGTTCTTC CSVTSGGRNEQFF
TRBJ2-3 TRBV7-6 15 TRBD2 NA TGTGCCAGCAGCCCGAGACTAGCGGGCACAGATACGCAGTATTTT CASSPRLAGTDTQYF
TRBJ2-2 TRBV10-3 14 TRBD1 NA TGTGCCATCAGGGGACAGTTGAACACCGGGGAGCTGTTTTTT CAIRGQLNTGELFF
TRBJ2-3 TRBV6-5 14 TRBD1 NA TGTGCCAGCAGTTTCAGACAGGGGACAGATACGCAGTATTTT CASSFRQGTDTQYF
TRBJ1-3 TRBV11-2 14 TRBD1 NA TGTGCCAGCAGCCCTCGGACAGGTGGAAACACCATATATTTT CASSPRTGGNTIYF
TRBJ2-7 TRBV6-5 13 NA NA TGTGCCAGCAGTTACGCCCCCGGGTACGAGCAGTACTTC CASSYAPGYEQYF
TRBJ2-3 TRBV18 17 TRBD1 NA TGTGCCAGCTCACCAATAGACAGGGGGCGGACTACAGATACGCAGTATTTT CASSPIDRGRTTDTQYF
TRBJ1-3 TRBV30 14 NA NA TGTGCCTGGAGTGTAACCACGGCTGGAAACACCATATATTTT CAWSVTTAGNTIYF
TRBJ2-2 TRBV5-1 15 TRBD1 NA TGCGCCAGCAGCTTCAGACAGGGTAGCGCCGGGGAGCTGTTTTTT CASSFRQGSAGELFF